Shown below are 23 T cell receptor beta chains from a single sample sequenced in a study of beta chain features in type 1 diabetes. Study observations and caveats: Among patients with Type 1 diabetes, TCRB CDR3s were moderately but significantly shorter in every one of the four CD4+ subsets.

Sequencing targeted expressed TCRB transcripts, as all isolated RNA had been reverse transcribed. Sequencing used immunoSEQ multiplex PCR; TCRdb keeps in-frame clones, though not all of them. The repertoire holds 60,000 or so clones, with about 47% as singletons. These receptors have no identified antigens. The sample was Tregs from blood. The receptors were gathered from a middle-aged woman with type 1 diabetes.

V gene TRBV7-3 combines with J gene TRBJ2-1, with D possibly TRBD1 on 6 matching bases. The CDR3 has 14 amino acids. Between the trimmed V and J ends, which lost 5 bases and 8 bases, there was a span of 16 bases. Germline-derived CDR1 and CDR2 are SGHTA and FQGTGA. The CDR3 spells CASSDGIYRDEQFF. DNA for the CDR3: TGTGCCAGCAGCGATGGGATTTACAGGGATGAGCAGTTCTTC.

This rearrangement joins TRBV7-9 to TRBJ1-1, with D possibly being TRBD1 (6 bases). Germline V gene data show CDR1 as SEHNR and CDR2 as FQNEAQ (reference sequence). The CDR3 loop spans 13 amino acids. Trimming shortened V by 1 base and J by 4 bases, and 7 bases separated the two germline ends. The CDR3 spells CASSLGTATEAFF. The CDR3 region has the DNA TGTGCCAGCAGCTTAGGGACAGCCACTGAAGCTTTCTTT. Full variable domain (missing parts from reference TRBV7-9 and TRBJ1-1): DTGVSQNPRHKITKRGQNVTFRCDPISEHNRLYWYRQTLGQGPEFLTYFQNEAQLEKSRLLSDRFSAERPKGSFSTLEIQRTEQGDSAMYLCASSLGTATEAFFGQGTRLTVV.

The chain has TRBV7-2 and TRBJ1-5; D is unclear. V was clipped by 5 bases and J by 7 bases, with 18 bases between them. The CDR3 has 15 residues. Germline CDR1 and CDR2: SGHTA and FQGNSA. The CDR3 here is CASSVREGLGQPQHF. The CDR3, as DNA: TGTGCCAGCAGCGTGAGGGAGGGTTTAGGCCAGCCCCAGCATTTT.

The rearrangement uses TRBV7-9 and TRBJ2-6, with D unresolved. Germline V gene lookup returns CDR1 SEHNR and CDR2 FQNEAQ (reference sequence). Trimming shortened V by 3 bases and J by 0 bases, and 3 bases separated the two germline ends. This CDR3 is built from 14 residues. CDR3 protein: CASSFVSGANVLTF. The CDR3 DNA is TGTGCCAGCAGCTTCGTCTCTGGGGCCAACGTCCTGACTTTC.

This clone was picked up a small number of times. The V call is TRBV11-2, the J call TRBJ1-1; 9 nucleotides agree with TRBD1. This CDR3 has 18 amino acids. CDR1 is SGHAT, CDR2 FQNNGV, per germline. V trimming: 1 base; J trimming: 0 bases; junction bases outside the gene matches: 9. This CDR3 is CASSLVHRGPPMNTEAFF. The CDR3 region has the DNA TGTGCCAGCAGCTTAGTTCACAGGGGGCCTCCTATGAACACTGAAGCTTTCTTT.

The rearrangement joins TRBV27 to TRBJ2-7; 8 positions match TRBD1. The CDR3 runs 13 residues. V was clipped by 2 bases and J by 7 bases; unmatched bases: 4. Germline V gene lookup returns CDR1 MNHEY and CDR2 SMNVEV (reference sequence). In DNA, the CDR3 is TGTGCCAGCAGTTTACAGGGGGCTCGGGAGCAGTACTTC. It encodes CASSLQGAREQYF.

The chain uses TRBV5-8 and TRBJ1-2; D remains unclear. CDR1 SGHTS and CDR2 YDEGEE come from the germline V gene. Deletions cut 4 bases from V and 2 bases from J, with 9 bases between. This CDR3 is 13 amino acids long. The CDR3 DNA sequence: TGTGCCAGCAGCCTCACCAGGAACTATGGCTACACCTTC. Its protein is CASSLTRNYGYTF.

The chain combines TRBV14 with TRBJ2-5, with TRBD1 identical over 7 bases. The germline gives CDR1 SGHDN, CDR2 FVKESK. J was trimmed by 0 bases and V by 4 bases; bases with no gene match: 8. The CDR3 sequence is 16 residues long. The CDR3 nucleotides are TGTGCCAGCAGCCTAAGGACAGGACAGTACCAAGAGACCCAGTACTTC. This codes for CASSLRTGQYQETQYF.

The V gene is TRBV18, the J gene TRBJ2-5; D uncertain. Germline CDR1 and CDR2: KGHSH and LQKENI. The ends were cut back, 2 bases at V and 4 bases at J, with 8 bases in the middle. The CDR3 is 13 amino acids. Written as DNA, the CDR3 is TGTGCCAGCTCACCAGCGCCCCTAGAGACCCAGTACTTC. This encodes CASSPAPLETQYF.

The table lists this clone with a few counts. The V gene is TRBV5-1, the J gene TRBJ2-1; weak D call: TRBD2 (5 bases). Trimming removed 6 bases at V and 6 bases at J, with 7 bases between. The germline CDR1 and CDR2 sequences are SGHRS and YFSETQ. The CDR3 consists of 11 residues. CDR3 residues: CASMDFNEQFF. The CDR3 nucleotides read TGCGCCAGCATGGACTTCAATGAGCAGTTCTTC.

V usage is TRBV15 and J usage is TRBJ2-7; a weak D match, TRBD1 (5 bases). With 1 base removed from V and 2 bases from J, the gap between germline ends came to 12 bases. Germline assignment: CDR1 LNHNV and CDR2 YYDKDF (reference sequence). This CDR3 has 15 residues. The CDR3 region has the DNA TGTGCCACCAGCAGAGGCACAGGAACCACCTACGAGCAGTACTTC. Translating gives CATSRGTGTTYEQYF.

The chain combines TRBV19 with TRBJ2-1, with D possibly being TRBD1 (6 bases). The CDR3 totals 16 residues. Germline CDR1 LNHDA, CDR2 SQIVND (reference sequence). Trimming pared 6 bases from V and 0 bases from J, leaving 15 bases between. The CDR3 nucleotides are TGTGCCAGTAGCCAGACAGGACGGCCCTCCTACAATGAGCAGTTCTTC. Its protein is CASSQTGRPSYNEQFF.

The chain couples TRBV28 to TRBJ2-1; possibly TRBD2 for D (6 bases). V was cut by 9 bases and J by 0 bases, with 15 bases left in between. Germline V CDR1 and CDR2: MDHEN, SYDVKM. CDR3 length equals 15 residues. The CDR3 coding sequence is TGTGCCAGTAGAGGTTGGGGAGGCTCCTACAATGAGCAGTTCTTC. Translated: CASRGWGGSYNEQFF.

This sequence joins TRBV7-8 and TRBJ1-1; unclear D gene. Trimming cost V 2 bases and J 1 base, with 5 bases left between them. The CDR3 is 13 amino acids. Germline-derived CDR1 and CDR2 are SGHVS and FQNEAQ. CDR3 sequence reads: CASSLTGNTEAFF. CDR3 nucleotide sequence: TGTGCCAGCAGCTTAACCGGGAACACTGAAGCTTTCTTT. The full variable domain, completed using reference TRBV7-8 and TRBJ1-1, is GAGVSQSPRYKVAKRGQDVALRCDPISGHVSLFWYQQALGQGPEFLTYFQNEAQLDKSGLPSDRFFAERPEGSVSTLKIQRTQQEDSAVYLCASSLTGNTEAFFGQGTRLTVV.

This clone was counted a few times. The V call is TRBV29-1, the J call TRBJ2-7, with TRBD1 matching over 9 bases. Germline V CDR1 and CDR2: SQVTM, ANQGSEA. The ends lost 7 bases at V and 5 bases at J; junction bases unmatched: 12. The CDR3 totals 14 residues. The CDR3 DNA follows: TGCAGCGCCCTAACCCGGGACAGGGTACACGAGCAGTACTTC. Translated: CSALTRDRVHEQYF.

This clone was seen only once. The chain combines TRBV19 with TRBJ2-7; 7 nucleotides match TRBD1. The trim removed 9 bases at V and 3 bases at J, leaving 8 bases unmatched. The germline CDR1 and CDR2 sequences are LNHDA and SQIVND (reference sequence). This CDR3 is 13 amino acids long. The CDR3 region has the DNA TGTGCCAGCGCTCGGGACAGATACTACGAGCAGTACTTC. Its translation: CASARDRYYEQYF.

The V gene is TRBV7-6, the J gene TRBJ1-5; a weak D match, TRBD1 (6 bases). Germline lookup yields CDR1 SGHVS and CDR2 FNYEAQ. This CDR3 has 15 residues. With 1 base removed from V and 7 bases from J, the gap between germline ends came to 14 bases. Here the CDR3 reads CASSLVGGVSQPQHF. The CDR3 nucleotides read TGTGCCAGCAGCTTAGTAGGGGGGGTAAGCCAGCCCCAGCATTTT.

This clone was detected only a few times. The chain employs TRBV28 and TRBJ2-7; 7 positions agree with TRBD1. Germline CDR1 and CDR2: MDHEN and SYDVKM. This CDR3 region has 16 residues. Unmatched junction bases numbered 13, after V lost 4 bases and J lost 4 bases. The DNA of the CDR3 is TGTGCCAGCAGTTCAAACTTCTGGACAGGAACGTACGAGCAGTACTTC. It yields the protein CASSSNFWTGTYEQYF.

This chain uses TRBV18 with TRBJ1-3; unclear D gene. Germline V lookup: CDR1 KGHSH, CDR2 LQKENI. This CDR3 comprises 13 residues. Trimming pared 4 bases from V and 4 bases from J, leaving 8 bases between. CDR3 nucleotides: TGTGCCAGCTCACTCGGAGCGGGAAACACCATATATTTT. Residues: CASSLGAGNTIYF.

This clone has just a few counts. The chain couples TRBV10-3 to TRBJ2-3; TRBD1 might be the D (6 bases). Germline CDR1 ENHRY, CDR2 SYGVKD. Trimming shortened V by 3 bases and J by 5 bases, and 6 bases separated the two germline ends. This CDR3 is 12 amino acids long. The DNA for the CDR3 is TGTGCCATCAGTGAAGGGGGAGATACGCAGTATTTT. Protein sequence: CAISEGGDTQYF.

This clone was counted between two and nine times. The chain employs TRBV5-1 and TRBJ2-3; no clear D gene. The germline V gene has CDR1 SGHRS and CDR2 YFSETQ. Trimming took 6 bases from V and 0 from J, leaving 11 bases between them. The length of the CDR3 is 14 residues. For the CDR3, the DNA is TGCGCCAGCACCCCTACAGTGAGCACAGATACGCAGTATTTT. Translating it yields CASTPTVSTDTQYF.

This clone was counted between two and nine times. The chain employs TRBV7-8 and TRBJ2-2, with D maybe TRBD1 (5 bases). The CDR3 covers 14 residues. V lost 5 bases, J lost 7 bases, and 14 bases lay in between. Germline values: CDR1 SGHVS, CDR2 FQNEAQ. The chain's CDR3 is CASSVQGRHGELFF. In DNA, the CDR3 is TGTGCCAGCAGCGTTCAGGGTCGTCACGGGGAGCTGTTTTTT.

The chain combines TRBV29-1 with TRBJ2-6, with D maybe TRBD1 (5 bases). From germline, CDR1 is SQVTM and CDR2 ANQGSEA. The length of the CDR3 is 15 residues. V shed 3 bases and J shed 1 base, with 10 bases lying between them. This chain's CDR3 is CSVDREGSGANVLTF. In DNA form, the CDR3 reads TGCAGCGTTGACAGGGAAGGTTCTGGGGCCAACGTCCTGACTTTC.